This entry describes one T cell receptor beta chain. Its antigen is unknown. The data are from a study of T-cell reconstitution after alpha-beta-depleted transplantation in children. Study-level points and caveats: After one year, T-cell counts and TCRbeta diversity mostly came from new T cells. Reported findings indicate that, about two months after transplant, alpha-beta T cells came from several hundred expanded clones, which were derived from non-depleted graft cells.

The V gene's germline CDR1 is MNHEY and CDR2 SMNVEV (reference sequence). V dropped 7 bases and J dropped 9 bases, with 11 bases sitting between them. The CDR3 sequence is 11 residues long. Researchers prepared the TCRbeta library using unique molecular identifiers, the study reports. MiXCR was run by TCRdb on the PCR reads, yielding one entry per CDR3 protein. The table records around 500,000 distinct CDR3 sequences, 23% of them present only once. The V call is TRBV27, the J call TRBJ2-3, with no clear D. This TCR came from a boy under two years old who had a stem cell transplant for acute myeloid leukemia, so the T cells may come from the graft donor. The source was PBMCs, mostly from graft donor cells, collected 360 days after TCRalphabeta/CD19-depleted stem cell transplant. The DNA for the CDR3 is TGTGCCAGCAAGGATGGGGTCACGCAGTATTTT. Its protein is CASKDGVTQYF.